These 10 T cell receptor beta chains were sequenced from one sample in a study of CD8 T cells in Susac syndrome. Random hexamers served to reverse transcribe roughly 0.45 to 1 ug RNA. TCRdb analysed the immunoSEQ multiplex PCR reads with MiXCR anew, one entry per CDR3 protein. Of around 300,000 distinct CDR3 sequences in the sample, roughly 94% were seen once. The specimen sequenced was CD4+ T cells from PBMCs. Source of these receptors: a human donor with multiple sclerosis.

The chain joins TRBV6-5 to TRBJ2-7, with 10 nucleotides matching TRBD2. The CDR3 totals 14 residues. The trim removed 6 bases at V and 2 bases at J, leaving 4 bases unmatched. The germline CDR1 and CDR2 sequences are MNHEY and SVGAGI. The CDR3 nucleotides read TGTGCCAGCAGGCCTAGCGGGAGAGCCTACGAGCAGTACTTC. Residues: CASRPSGRAYEQYF.

The chain links TRBV9 to TRBJ1-2; D not resolved. Germline values: CDR1 SGDLS, CDR2 YYNGEE. The CDR3 runs 15 residues. The V and J ends lost 4 bases and 1 base respectively, with 14 bases between them. CDR3 DNA sequence: TGTGCCAGCAGCAGGACCGGACTCCTTAACTATGGCTACACCTTC. Translation gives CASSRTGLLNYGYTF.

The V call is TRBV5-8, the J call TRBJ1-4, with D tentatively TRBD1 (6 bases). Deletions cut 2 bases from V and 8 bases from J, with 13 bases between. Germline CDR1 SGHTS, CDR2 YDEGEE. CDR3 length: 14 residues. The CDR3 bases are TGTGCCAGCAGCTTCTCAGGGACACGAGAAAAACTGTTTTTT. Residues: CASSFSGTREKLFF.

The chain combines TRBV2 with TRBJ1-5, with D unclear. Germline CDR1 is SNHLY and CDR2 is FYNNEI. The CDR3 extends over 14 amino acids. Deletions cut 5 bases from V and 7 bases from J, with 15 bases between. This chain's CDR3 is CASSNGRRYQPQHF. The CDR3, as DNA: TGTGCCAGCAGTAACGGCAGACGGTACCAGCCCCAGCATTTT.

This chain connects TRBV12-3 or TRBV12-4 to TRBJ2-1; 8 bases line up with TRBD1. CDR3 length: 17 residues. V trimming: 2 bases; J trimming: 8 bases; junction bases outside the gene matches: 14. CDR3 in DNA: TGTGCCAGCAGTTTAAACGCGGCCGGACAGGGATTCGATGAGCAGTTCTTC. Translating gives CASSLNAAGQGFDEQFF.

The chain recombines TRBV7-9 with TRBJ1-1, with D perhaps matching TRBD1 (5 bases). The CDR3 sequence is 13 residues long. Trimming cost V 6 bases and J 11 bases, with 19 bases left between them. Germline V gene lookup returns CDR1 SEHNR and CDR2 FQNEAQ (reference sequence). The CDR3 loop is CASSLIPGPRAFF. Written as DNA, the CDR3 is TGTGCCAGCAGTCTAATCCCGGGACCCAGGGCTTTCTTT.

This rearrangement joins TRBV5-5 to TRBJ2-1, with D tentatively TRBD2 (6 bases). This CDR3 has 16 amino acids. CDR1 is SGHKS, CDR2 YYEKEE, per germline (reference sequence). Trimming removed 1 base from V and 5 bases from J, with 16 bases in between. The CDR3 DNA reads as TGTGCCAGCAGCTTGCTACGGCGGGATACAGACAATGAGCAGTTCTTC. It specifies CASSLLRRDTDNEQFF. The full variable domain, completed using reference TRBV5-5 and TRBJ2-1, is DAGVTQSPTHLIKTRGQQVTLRCSPISGHKSVSWYQQVLGQGPQFIFQYYEKEERGRGNFPDRFSARQFPNYSSELNVNALLLGDSALYLCASSLLRRDTDNEQFFGPGTRLTVL.

On this clonotype: At one boundary the junction diverges from the germline segment, which might be a read error. The rearrangement uses TRBV6-6 and TRBJ2-7, with no clear D. Per germline, CDR1 MNHNY and CDR2 SVGAGI (reference sequence). The CDR3 sequence is 13 residues long. This chain's CDR3 is CASSYLTSYEEYF. CDR3 nucleotide sequence: TGTGCCAGCAGTTACTTAACCTCCTACGAGGAGTACTTC.

The rearrangement uses TRBV2 and TRBJ2-7; 7 bases fit TRBD1. V shed 8 bases and J 0 bases; nucleotides not matched to a gene: 10. This CDR3 has 15 amino acids. Germline CDR1 is SNHLY and CDR2 is FYNNEI. CDR3 nucleotide sequence: TGTGCCAGCGGACAACAGGGGTCCGGCTCCTACGAGCAGTACTTC. Translated, it gives CASGQQGSGSYEQYF. Together with reference TRBV2 and TRBJ2-7, the CDR3 gives the full variable domain: EPEVTQTPSHQVTQMGQEVILRCVPISNHLYFYWYRQILGQKVEFLVSFYNNEISEKSEIFDDQFSVERPDGSNFTLKIRSTKLEDSAMYFCASGQQGSGSYEQYFGPGTRLTVT.

This clonotype was counted a single time. This chain uses TRBV2 with TRBJ2-1; TRBD2 matches at 9 bases. There are 15 residues in the CDR3. The V gene end was trimmed by 6 bases and the J gene end by 2 bases; junction bases not matched to a gene: 5. CDR1 and CDR2 from the germline V gene are SNHLY and FYNNEI. CDR3 DNA: TGTGCCAGCAGACTAGGACTAGCGACCTACAATGAGCAGTTCTTC. This gives the protein CASRLGLATYNEQFF. The whole variable domain, remainder taken from reference TRBV2 and TRBJ2-1, is EPEVTQTPSHQVTQMGQEVILRCVPISNHLYFYWYRQILGQKVEFLVSFYNNEISEKSEIFDDQFSVERPDGSNFTLKIRSTKLEDSAMYFCASRLGLATYNEQFFGPGTRLTVL.